The 21 T cell receptor beta chains in this list originate from one sample, sequenced in a study of shared clonotypes between healthy human individuals (dated by TCRdb to about 2020). Receptors were amplified or captured by the immunoSEQ multiplex PCR assay. Entries here come from immuneACCESS through TCRdb and include only in-frame sequences with V and J called. Some clones fail to appear in such tables; in the studies checked, an unresolved V gene covers under half of the shortfall, and the cause of the remainder is unknown. The sample data list about 2.2 million clones, and approximately 92% of these were observed just once. The ten biggest clones cover 1.5% to 2% of the sample. CD8 naive samples were CD45RO-negative cells positively selected for CCR7, giving a CD45RA+CCR7+ population that excluded TemRA cells. The specimen sequenced was naive CD8+ T cells from PBMCs. The sample's cell subset or site label, in plain terms: CD45RA+CCR7+. The receptors stem from a man younger than 30 in good health. Some clones in this sample may be carry-over from other donors' samples.

The chain combines TRBV27 with TRBJ2-7; 7 nucleotides agree with TRBD2. The CDR3 has 14 residues. Germline loops: CDR1 MNHEY, CDR2 SMNVEV (reference sequence). The junction had 4 bases not matched to a gene; V was cut back by 1 base and J by 4 bases. The CDR3 sequence is CASSLFGGDYEQYF. CDR3 nucleotide sequence: TGTGCCAGCAGTTTATTTGGGGGGGATTACGAGCAGTACTTC.

Regarding this clone: The same CDR3 can be traced to other DNA sequences in this sample. The V call is TRBV7-3, the J call TRBJ1-2; D may be TRBD1 (5 bases). The germline gives CDR1 SGHTA, CDR2 FQGTGA. The V end was cut by 4 bases, the J end by 6 bases, with 9 bases between. CDR3 size: 12 residues. CDR3 region: CASSSPGDGYTF. As DNA, the CDR3 is TGTGCCAGCAGCTCCCCGGGGGATGGCTACACCTTC. The full variable domain, its missing parts supplied by reference TRBV7-3 and TRBJ1-2, is GAGVSQTPSNKVTEKGKYVELRCDPISGHTALYWYRQSLGQGPEFLIYFQGTGAADDSGLPNDRFFAVRPEGSVSTLKIQRTERGDSAVYLCASSSPGDGYTFGSGTRLTVV.

Points on this clone: Within the sample, other DNA sequences also encode this same CDR3. This chain joins TRBV29-1 and TRBJ2-7, with 7 bases matching TRBD2. V lost 6 bases to trimming and J lost 3 bases; unmatched junction nucleotides: 5. This CDR3 contains 12 residues. The germline V gene has CDR1 SQVTM and CDR2 ANQGSEA. CDR3 sequence reads: CSVSAGVYEQYF. The CDR3 DNA reads as TGCAGCGTCTCCGCGGGAGTCTACGAGCAGTACTTC.

V is TRBV4-3 and J is TRBJ2-3; D gene ambiguous. The germline CDR1 and CDR2 sequences are LGHNA and YSLEER. Trimming shortened V by 1 base and J by 2 bases, and 13 bases separated the two germline ends. The CDR3 totals 16 residues. The CDR3 DNA reads as TGCGCCAGCAGCCAAGCCAGCGATCCTTACACAGATACGCAGTATTTT. This codes for CASSQASDPYTDTQYF.

The rearrangement links TRBV5-1 to TRBJ1-2; the match to TRBD1 covers 9 bases. The trim removed 4 bases at V and 3 bases at J, leaving 10 bases unmatched. CDR3 length equals 16 residues. In germline, CDR1 is SGHRS, CDR2 YFSETQ. The CDR3 loop reads CASSRTGTGIDYGYTF. The DNA of the CDR3 is TGCGCCAGCAGCCGTACCGGGACAGGGATAGACTATGGCTACACCTTC.

This clone has just a few counts. Other DNA sequences from this sample encode an identical CDR3 as well. This sequence joins TRBV4-1 and TRBJ1-1; no clear D gene. Germline assignment: CDR1 MGHRA and CDR2 YSYEKL. The CDR3 length is 13 residues. V lost 0 bases to trimming and J lost 4 bases, with 6 bases between them. CDR3 sequence: CASSQERGTEAFF. The CDR3, as DNA: TGCGCCAGCAGCCAAGAACGGGGCACTGAAGCTTTCTTT.

The genes are TRBV9 and TRBJ2-7; maybe TRBD2 (6 bases). The CDR3 consists of 13 residues. Trimming pared 5 bases from V and 4 bases from J, leaving 13 bases between. CDR1 and CDR2 (germline): SGDLS, YYNGEE. The CDR3 region has the DNA TGTGCCAGCAGTAAACTAGCTGGGTACGAGCAGTACTTC. Translated: CASSKLAGYEQYF.

This clone was recorded only once. The CDR3 DNA follows: TGCGCCAGCAGCCAAGTACAAGGTGTCGGCTCCAATGAGCAGTTCTTC. Residues: CASSQVQGVGSNEQFF. V usage is TRBV4-1 and J usage is TRBJ2-1; D uncertain. Germline values: CDR1 MGHRA, CDR2 YSYEKL. This CDR3 has 16 amino acids. Trimming pared 1 base from V and 6 bases from J, leaving 16 bases between.

The V gene is TRBV11-2, the J gene TRBJ2-7, with a possible D match to TRBD1 (6 bases). The CDR3 has 14 residues. With 7 bases removed from V and 2 bases from J, the gap between germline ends came to 15 bases. CDR1 and CDR2 from the germline V gene are SGHAT and FQNNGV. DNA of the CDR3: TGTGCCAGCACCCACAGGGACACCCCCTACGAGCAGTACTTC. As protein: CASTHRDTPYEQYF.

V gene TRBV19 combines with J gene TRBJ1-4, with D uncertain. In germline, CDR1 is LNHDA, CDR2 SQIVND (reference sequence). This CDR3 contains 14 residues. The V end was cut by 7 bases, the J end by 0 bases, with 9 bases between. The CDR3 is CASTGRATNEKLFF. CDR3 nucleotides: TGTGCCAGTACGGGGAGAGCAACTAATGAAAAACTGTTTTTT.

This sequence joins TRBV7-3 and TRBJ2-7; D may match TRBD1 or TRBD2 (5 bases each). This CDR3 has 15 amino acids. V shed 1 base and J shed 4 bases, with 14 bases lying between them. The V gene's germline CDR1 is SGHTA and CDR2 FQGTGA. CDR3 sequence reads: CASSLNGGLMYEQYF. The CDR3 DNA reads as TGTGCCAGCAGCTTAAATGGGGGTCTGATGTACGAGCAGTACTTC.

Only one count was recorded for this clone. This sample also contains other DNA sequences that code for the same CDR3. The chain couples TRBV28 to TRBJ2-7; D possibly corresponds to TRBD2 (5 bases). Germline V lookup: CDR1 MDHEN, CDR2 SYDVKM. The V end was cut by 2 bases, the J end by 1 base, with 9 bases between. CDR3 length equals 14 residues. CDR3 sequence (DNA): TGTGCCAGCAGTTTAGGTCTAGCATCCTACGAGCAGTACTTC. Protein sequence: CASSLGLASYEQYF.

This sequence joins TRBV10-3 and TRBJ1-1, with D unresolved. The V end was cut by 3 bases, the J end by 1 base, with 3 bases between. This CDR3 has 12 residues. Germline V gene sequence: CDR1 ENHRY, CDR2 SYGVKD. CDR3 nucleotides: TGTGCCATCAGTGACGGGAACACTGAAGCTTTCTTT. Protein product: CAISDGNTEAFF.

A word on this clone: Other nucleotide sequences in the sample specify the same CDR3. V and J are TRBV29-1 and TRBJ2-1; unclear D gene. Germline CDR1 and CDR2: SQVTM and ANQGSEA. V shed 6 bases and J shed 4 bases, with 10 bases lying between them. The CDR3 length is 12 residues. CDR3 protein: CSVRKGYNEQFF. The CDR3 DNA follows: TGCAGCGTCCGGAAAGGGTACAATGAGCAGTTCTTC.

The CDR3 coding sequence is TGTGCCAGCAGCTTAGAAGGGTTTTCAGGGCCCGGAAACACCATATATTTT. Residues: CASSLEGFSGPGNTIYF. The chain employs TRBV11-2 and TRBJ1-3; tentative D call: TRBD1 (5 bases). Looked up from germline, CDR1 is SGHAT and CDR2 is FQNNGV. Trimming took 0 bases from V and 4 from J, leaving 16 bases between them. The CDR3 is 17 amino acids.

The chain is built from TRBV29-1 and TRBJ2-7; possible D gene TRBD2, 7 bases. Trimming shortened V by 7 bases and J by 4 bases, and 17 bases separated the two germline ends. CDR1 SQVTM and CDR2 ANQGSEA come from the germline V gene. CDR3 length: 13 amino acids. CDR3 sequence reads: CSGRGGSSYEQYF. Written as DNA, the CDR3 is TGCAGCGGAAGGGGGGGTTCTAGTTACGAGCAGTACTTC.

Only one count was recorded for this clone. The identical CDR3 is also encoded by other nucleotide sequences in the sample. The CDR3 spells CASSPGQGTYEQYF. DNA of the CDR3: TGTGCCAGCAGTCCGGGACAGGGCACCTACGAGCAGTACTTC. The J gene is TRBJ2-7, the V gene TRBV27; 9 bases line up with TRBD1. Germline-derived CDR1 and CDR2 are MNHEY and SMNVEV (reference sequence). The CDR3 sequence is 14 residues long. V trimming: 5 bases; J trimming: 2 bases; junction bases outside the gene matches: 4.

The chain carries TRBV27 and TRBJ1-1; D is unclear. CDR3 length equals 15 residues. V lost 7 bases and J 5 bases, leaving 20 bases between the germline ends. Germline V gives CDR1 MNHEY, CDR2 SMNVEV (reference sequence). The CDR3 DNA sequence: TGTGCCAGCACCGCCTTCTACCCTGGGGAAACTGAAGCTTTCTTT. This encodes CASTAFYPGETEAFF.

The V gene is TRBV4-3, the J gene TRBJ1-1; 7 nucleotides match TRBD1. Germline values: CDR1 LGHNA, CDR2 YSLEER. This CDR3 region has 13 residues. V shed 3 bases, J shed 4 bases, and the junction held 2 bases outside the gene matches. Here the CDR3 DNA reads TGCGCCAGCAGCCACACAGGGGTCACTGAAGCTTTCTTT. This encodes CASSHTGVTEAFF.

Regarding this clone: The sample carries other DNA sequences with the same CDR3. This chain connects TRBV9 to TRBJ2-7; D is perhaps TRBD2 (5 bases). The CDR3 spans 13 residues. The ends were cut back, 0 bases at V and 4 bases at J, with 8 bases in the middle. Germline CDR1 reads SGDLS; CDR2 reads YYNGEE. CDR3 sequence: CASSVGVAYEQYF. The CDR3 DNA is TGTGCCAGCAGCGTAGGGGTAGCGTACGAGCAGTACTTC.

V and J are TRBV10-3 and TRBJ1-3, with D possibly TRBD1 on 5 matching bases. Germline lookup yields CDR1 ENHRY and CDR2 SYGVKD. V dropped 8 bases and J dropped 0 bases, with 8 bases sitting between them. CDR3 length: 13 amino acids. CDR3 in amino acids: CAIPDISGNTIYF. In DNA form, the CDR3 reads TGTGCCATCCCGGACATCTCTGGAAACACCATATATTTT.